This entry lists 7 T cell receptor beta chains sequenced from one sample in a study of blood T cell repertoires in COVID-19. Sequenced by immunoSEQ multiplex PCR; TCRdb stores in-frame clones only, minus some. This sample yields about 220,000 clones, of which 75% to 90% are seen a single time; 5.2% belongs to the top ten. Source material: peripheral blood. The source is a woman in her sixties or seventies with COVID-19, enrolled during active disease.

The chain uses TRBV18 and TRBJ1-5; D unclear. Trimming left V 2 bases short and J 2 bases short, with 10 bases between. Germline V CDR1 and CDR2: KGHSH, LQKENI. This CDR3 has 15 amino acids. The CDR3 bases are TGTGCCAGCTCACCAAATAGGGAGGGCAATCAGCCCCAGCATTTT. It yields the protein CASSPNREGNQPQHF. Drawing the rest from reference TRBV18 and TRBJ1-5, the complete variable domain is NAGVMQNPRHLVRRRGQEARLRCSPMKGHSHVYWYRQLPEEGLKFMVYLQKENIIDESGMPKERFSAEFPKEGPSILRIQQVVRGDSAAYFCASSPNREGNQPQHFGDGTRLSIL.

The rearrangement uses TRBV29-1 and TRBJ2-1; weak D call: TRBD1 (6 bases). The CDR3 runs 14 residues. Trimming shortened V by 6 bases and J by 1 base, and 13 bases separated the two germline ends. Germline CDR1 reads SQVTM; CDR2 reads ANQGSEA. In DNA, the CDR3 is TGCAGCGTGAAACAGGGAAGGTCCTACAATGAGCAGTTCTTC. It encodes CSVKQGRSYNEQFF.

The chain recombines TRBV19 with TRBJ2-7; D might be TRBD2 (6 bases). Trimming took off 6 bases at V and 5 bases at J, with 17 bases between the two ends. The germline gives CDR1 LNHDA, CDR2 SQIVND (reference sequence). There are 14 residues in the CDR3. CDR3 sequence: CASRRTGPGDEQYF. CDR3 coding DNA: TGTGCCAGTAGGAGGACTGGTCCGGGGGACGAGCAGTACTTC.

CDR3: CASSFTGAGANVLTF. The CDR3 DNA follows: TGTGCCAGCAGCTTTACAGGGGCTGGGGCCAACGTCCTGACTTTC. The chain links TRBV7-3 to TRBJ2-6; 7 nucleotides line up with TRBD1. Germline lookup yields CDR1 SGHTA and CDR2 FQGTGA. The CDR3 contains 15 residues. With V trimmed by 3 bases and J by 2 bases, 1 base remained unmatched.

The chain uses TRBV4-2 and TRBJ2-4; 7 nucleotides line up with TRBD2. V shed 4 bases and J 8 bases; nucleotides not matched to a gene: 5. The length of the CDR3 is 13 residues. Per germline, CDR1 LGHNA and CDR2 YNFKEQ. CDR3: CASSPGGEDIQYF. Written as DNA, the CDR3 is TGTGCCAGCAGCCCTGGGGGGGAGGACATTCAGTACTTC.

This chain connects TRBV28 to TRBJ1-2, with D possibly TRBD1 on 6 matching bases. Germline V gene sequence: CDR1 MDHEN, CDR2 SYDVKM. V was trimmed by 6 bases and J by 4 bases, leaving 24 bases between them. The CDR3 length is 17 residues. The CDR3 protein is CASSTSGTPDRSYGYTF. As DNA, the CDR3 is TGTGCCAGCAGCACTTCCGGGACACCCGATCGGAGCTATGGCTACACCTTC.

The rearrangement links TRBV20-1 to TRBJ1-1, with TRBD1 as a possible D gene (5 bases). Deletions cut 6 bases from V and 8 bases from J, with 10 bases between. The CDR3 spans 10 residues. Germline CDR1 is DFQATT and CDR2 is SNEGSKA (reference sequence). CDR3 DNA: TGCAGTGCGCAGGGTCAGGAAGCTTTCTTT. This translates into CSAQGQEAFF.